This T cell receptor (beta chain) was documented in a study of metastatic and nonmetastatic thyroid tumors. TCRdb re-analyzed the PCR reads through MiXCR. The data contain about 30,000 clones, about 22% of them singletons. All patients reached thyroid surgery having received no treatment beforehand. Many counts were recorded for this clone. Sequencing used blood. The TCR originated in a female donor with papillary thyroid cancer or a benign thyroid nodule (not recorded which). Some clones in this sample may be carry-over from other donors' samples.

CDR3 nucleotides: TGCGCCAGCAGCCAAGATTGGTTACTAGCGACCTACGAGCAGTACTTC. This translates into CASSQDWLLATYEQYF. This rearrangement joins TRBV4-1 to TRBJ2-7, with 7 bases identical to TRBD2. CDR1 MGHRA and CDR2 YSYEKL come from the germline V gene. The CDR3 is made up of 16 amino acids. Trimming at V came to 0 bases and at J to 2 bases, leaving 7 bases not matched to a gene.